Shown below are 16 T cell receptor beta chains from a single sample sequenced in a study of post-analysis software for immune sequencing data. Study-wide points: Patients showed TRBV5-6, TRBV5-1 and TRBV20-1 among 4 or 5 TRBV segments more frequent than in controls.

The antigens for these receptors are not known. Built from TCR beta cDNA, the libraries had unique molecular identifiers in them. TCRdb re-called the PCR reads with MiXCR, one entry per CDR3 protein. This sample carries 550,000 to 700,000 distinct CDR3 sequences, around 44% of them seen once, and the ten largest clones take more than 1.5%. The sequencing sample was made of blood. Receptor source: a girl aged 5-17 years with multiple sclerosis.

This clonotype has just a few counts. The chain uses TRBV10-3 and TRBJ2-7, with D unclear. CDR1 is ENHRY and CDR2 is SYGVKD in the germline V gene. V was cut by 4 bases and J by 2 bases, with 21 bases left in between. The CDR3 consists of 17 residues. CDR3 nucleotide sequence: TGTGCCATCAGTGGCCAGGCACCAAGGACGTATGCCTACGAGCAGTACTTC. Protein sequence: CAISGQAPRTYAYEQYF.

The chain is built from TRBV5-1 and TRBJ2-1; TRBD2 matches 10 bases. The CDR3 contains 16 residues. Germline V CDR1 and CDR2: SGHRS, YFSETQ. Losses at the gene ends were 0 bases for V and 9 bases for J; bases not matched to a gene: 9. The CDR3 reads CASSLARLAGVVEQFF. In DNA, the CDR3 is TGCGCCAGCAGCTTGGCGAGGCTAGCGGGAGTGGTTGAGCAGTTCTTC.

The chain is built from TRBV12-3 or TRBV12-4 and TRBJ1-2, with D hard to call. This CDR3 has 15 amino acids. Trimming stripped 4 bases from V and 8 bases from J, with 20 bases between. CDR3 protein: CASSSVPQYGSGYTF. CDR3 in DNA: TGTGCCAGCAGTTCCGTTCCACAATACGGGAGCGGCTACACCTTC.

The chain employs TRBV20-1 and TRBJ1-2; TRBD1 matches at 8 bases. From germline, CDR1 is DFQATT and CDR2 SNEGSKA (reference sequence). Germline trimming cut 1 base from V and 7 bases from J; bases unmatched to any gene: 8. This CDR3 has 14 residues. CDR3 coding DNA: TGCAGTGCTAGAGGAGGAGGACAGGGTTTTGGCTACACCTTC. This encodes CSARGGGQGFGYTF.

This clonotype was seen only a few times. This sequence joins TRBV12-3 or TRBV12-4 and TRBJ1-5, with D possibly being TRBD1 (5 bases). V was pared by 4 bases and J by 4 bases, with 11 bases between. The CDR3 is 14 residues long. Written as DNA, the CDR3 is TGTGCCAGCAGTTCCCCAGGGCAGAATCAGCCCCAGCATTTT. Amino acid sequence: CASSSPGQNQPQHF.

This chain uses TRBV6-6 with TRBJ1-5; D may be TRBD1 (5 bases). CDR1 is MNHNY and CDR2 is SVGAGI in the germline V gene (reference sequence). The CDR3 spans 14 residues. Between the trimmed V and J ends, which lost 2 bases and 3 bases, there was a span of 8 bases. Written as DNA, the CDR3 is TGTGCCAGCAGTTACACCAGGGACAATCAGCCCCAGCATTTT. Residues: CASSYTRDNQPQHF.

Concerning this clonotype: Relative to the germline gene, one junction end is altered; a read error may explain this. This chain uses TRBV4-1 with TRBJ1-2, with 7 positions matching TRBD1. Germline lookup yields CDR1 MGHRA and CDR2 YSYEKL. The CDR3 length is 16 residues. The DNA for the CDR3 is TGCACCAGCAGCCAAGTAAGCCAGGGGGCTAACTATGGCTACACCTTC. Protein sequence: CTSSQVSQGANYGYTF.

The chain has TRBV20-1 and TRBJ1-6; tentatively, D is TRBD1 (5 bases). V was shortened by 0 bases and J by 13 bases, with 7 bases between the two germline ends. Germline V CDR1 and CDR2: DFQATT, SNEGSKA (reference sequence). The CDR3 length is 11 residues. The CDR3 protein is CSARDGGPLHF. CDR3 sequence (DNA): TGCAGTGCTAGAGACGGGGGGCCCCTCCACTTT.

A few counts support this clonotype. The rearrangement uses TRBV20-1 and TRBJ1-2, with D perhaps TRBD1 (5 bases). Germline V CDR1 and CDR2: DFQATT, SNEGSKA (reference sequence). The CDR3 spans 15 residues. Trimming removed 0 bases from V and 1 base from J, with 12 bases in between. The CDR3 protein is CSARDSGHINYGYTF. The CDR3 DNA reads as TGCAGTGCTAGAGATAGCGGACACATTAACTATGGCTACACCTTC.

About this clonotype: The junction shows a germline mismatch at one end, possibly a read error. The V gene is TRBV6-5, the J gene TRBJ2-7, with TRBD2 identical over 11 bases. Germline V gene sequence: CDR1 MNHEY, CDR2 SVGAGI. The CDR3 spans 14 residues. The CDR3, as DNA: TGTGCCAACAGTCGACTAGCGGGGTCTTACGAGCAGTACTTC. This encodes CANSRLAGSYEQYF.

The V call is TRBV6-5, the J call TRBJ2-5, with 10 bases identical to TRBD2. Germline V CDR1 and CDR2: MNHEY, SVGAGI. J gave up 1 base and V 6 bases, and 5 bases lay outside the gene matches. This CDR3 has 15 residues. The CDR3 loop is CASSGLAELQETQYF. The CDR3 DNA sequence: TGTGCCAGCAGCGGACTAGCGGAACTCCAAGAGACCCAGTACTTC.

Worth noting for this clonotype: One end of the junction fails to match germline, which may point to a read error. The chain combines TRBV5-1 with TRBJ2-1, with D hard to call. The CDR3 runs 13 residues. Germline-derived CDR1 and CDR2 are SGHRS and YFSETQ. The DNA for the CDR3 is TGCACCAGCAGCCCCGGCTCCTACAATGAGCAGTTCTTC. It encodes CTSSPGSYNEQFF.

This clonotype was seen only a few times. The rearrangement joins TRBV29-1 to TRBJ2-7; possible D gene TRBD1, 6 bases. V shed 7 bases and J shed 3 bases, with 16 bases lying between them. The CDR3 totals 13 residues. Germline CDR1 SQVTM, CDR2 ANQGSEA. The CDR3, as DNA: TGCAGCGCCCGGCTTGGGGGCCTCTACGAGCAGTACTTC. It is translated as CSARLGGLYEQYF.

The V gene is TRBV12-3 or TRBV12-4, the J gene TRBJ2-6; no clear D. This CDR3 comprises 14 residues. The V gene lost 6 bases and the J gene lost 1 base, with 7 bases spanning the gap. The CDR3 reads CASSRLSGANVLTF. For the CDR3, the DNA is TGTGCCAGCAGCCGGTTGTCTGGGGCCAACGTCCTGACTTTC.

The chain links TRBV12-3 or TRBV12-4 to TRBJ1-2; 9 bases line up with TRBD1. CDR3 length equals 11 residues. Trimming at V came to 9 bases and at J to 7 bases, leaving 3 bases not matched to a gene. The CDR3 DNA reads TGTGCCAGTGGGACAGGGACTGGCTACACCTTC. It specifies CASGTGTGYTF.

This clonotype was seen a few times. The V call is TRBV12-3 or TRBV12-4, the J call TRBJ2-1, with 14 bases fitting TRBD2. The junction had 2 bases not matched to a gene; V was cut back by 3 bases and J by 4 bases. There are 16 residues in the CDR3. CDR3 in amino acids: CASSFGTSGSYNEQFF. For the CDR3, the DNA is TGTGCCAGCAGTTTCGGGACTAGCGGGAGTTACAATGAGCAGTTCTTC.